The T cell receptor beta chain under discussion was sequenced for a study of blood T cell repertoires in COVID-19. On the study more broadly: Sources were T cells, B-cell-depleted T cells, or PBMCs; the material itself was cDNA or gDNA.

The CDR3 consists of 14 residues. V was pared by 7 bases and J by 5 bases, with 6 bases of the junction left unmatched. CDR1 is MNHEY, CDR2 SVGAGI, per germline. This clone was picked up a small number of times. The repertoire was sequenced with immunoSEQ multiplex PCR; TCRdb's copy has only in-frame clones and lacks some. The sample holds approximately 480,000 clones, about 88% seen once. The V call is TRBV6-5, the J call TRBJ2-3; 10 nucleotides agree with TRBD2. The sequencing input was peripheral blood. This sequence originates from a man aged 18 to 30 with COVID-19, enrolled during active disease. The CDR3 region is CASIRTSGGDTQYF. The CDR3 DNA is TGTGCCAGCATTAGGACTAGCGGAGGAGATACGCAGTATTTT.